This T cell receptor beta chain was sequenced in a study of human T cells and chemical hapten exposure. Extraction of total RNA was performed on unfractionated whole blood. MiXCR was run by TCRdb on the 5' RACE reads, yielding one entry per CDR3 protein. The table shows 110,000 to 150,000 distinct CDR3 sequences, with over 3.5% occurring only once. V was clipped by 8 bases and J by 5 bases; unmatched bases: 7. CDR3 length: 14 residues. From germline, CDR1 is LGHNA and CDR2 YNFKEQ. The table lists this clonotype with many counts. This TCR came from a female donor in good health. J is TRBJ2-1 and V is TRBV4-2, with 9 bases aligning to TRBD2. CDR3 sequence: CASRVAGANNEQFF. Written as DNA, the CDR3 is TGTGCCAGCCGAGTAGCGGGGGCCAACAATGAGCAGTTCTTC.